Following are 21 T cell receptor beta chains from one sample sequenced in a study of cytomegalovirus exposure and HLA in healthy donors. It was with 60 Vbeta and 13 Jbeta primers that the PCR ran. Here immunoSEQ multiplex PCR was the method, and the copy in TCRdb shows in-frame clones only, minus some. This sample yields 65,000 to 90,000 clones, of which about four fifths are seen a single time; 8% to 9% belongs to the top ten. The sequenced sample consisted of PBMCs. These receptors were collected from a woman aged 40 to 55 in good health and CMV-seropositive.

This chain links TRBV30 with TRBJ1-5, with D perhaps TRBD1 (5 bases). This CDR3 has 13 residues. Germline CDR1 reads GTSNPN; CDR2 reads SVGIG (reference sequence). V gave up 5 bases and J gave up 4 bases, with 12 bases separating them. Written as DNA, the CDR3 is TGTGCCTGGGGCGGACACCAAAATCAGCCCCAGCATTTT. This codes for CAWGGHQNQPQHF.

To note about this clone: The sample has other DNA sequences that encode this CDR3 too. The chain has TRBV19 and TRBJ2-5, with TRBD2 matching over 10 bases. The length of the CDR3 is 15 residues. V lost 3 bases to trimming and J lost 2 bases; unmatched junction nucleotides: 3. Germline V lookup: CDR1 LNHDA, CDR2 SQIVND (reference sequence). The CDR3 region has the DNA TGTGCCAGTAGTATCCTAGCGGGGGCACAAGAGACCCAGTACTTC. The encoded protein is CASSILAGAQETQYF.

The V gene is TRBV30, the J gene TRBJ2-2; D possibly corresponds to TRBD2 (7 bases). V gave up 0 bases and J gave up 4 bases, with 15 bases separating them. The CDR3 contains 16 residues. Germline V gene data show CDR1 as GTSNPN and CDR2 as SVGIG (reference sequence). As DNA, the CDR3 is TGTGCCTGGAGTGTACTGGCGGGGGCGGTCACCGGGGAGCTGTTTTTT. Its translation: CAWSVLAGAVTGELFF.

This clone was found once. V and J are TRBV13 and TRBJ2-7; 10 bases map to TRBD2. This CDR3 has 17 amino acids. The J segment lost 7 bases and the V segment lost 3 bases, leaving 15 bases of the junction unmatched. The V gene's germline CDR1 is PRHDT and CDR2 FYEKMQ (reference sequence). The CDR3 nucleotides are TGTGCCAGCAGCTTCTTCGGGGTAGCGGGGGGCCAGGGGGAGCAGTACTTC. This encodes CASSFFGVAGGQGEQYF.

Only one count was recorded for this clone. This chain uses TRBV19 with TRBJ1-5, with D hard to call. This CDR3 region has 12 residues. V was pared by 7 bases and J by 0 bases, with 4 bases between. From germline, CDR1 is LNHDA and CDR2 SQIVND (reference sequence). The CDR3, as DNA: TGTGCCAGTAAGAGTAGCAATCAGCCCCAGCATTTT. This gives the protein CASKSSNQPQHF. The complete variable domain, with remaining parts taken from reference TRBV19 and TRBJ1-5, reads DGGITQSPKYLFRKEGQNVTLSCEQNLNHDAMYWYRQDPGQGLRLIYYSQIVNDFQKGDIAEGYSVSREKKESFPLTVTSAQKNPTAFYLCASKSSNQPQHFGDGTRLSIL.

This clone was seen just once. The CDR3 is CASSLGAVNYGYTF. CDR3 nucleotide sequence: TGTGCCAGCAGCTTAGGAGCGGTAAACTATGGCTACACCTTC. The V gene is TRBV7-9, the J gene TRBJ1-2; no firm D call. This CDR3 spans 14 amino acids. The germline V gene encodes CDR1 SEHNR and CDR2 FQNEAQ (reference sequence). V lost 1 base, J lost 2 bases, and 8 bases lay in between. Combining the CDR3 with reference TRBV7-9 and TRBJ1-2 gives the whole variable domain DTGVSQNPRHKITKRGQNVTFRCDPISEHNRLYWYRQTLGQGPEFLTYFQNEAQLEKSRLLSDRFSAERPKGSFSTLEIQRTEQGDSAMYLCASSLGAVNYGYTFGSGTRLTVV.

V usage is TRBV7-6 and J usage is TRBJ2-1; TRBD1 matches 7 bases. Losses at the gene ends were 5 bases for V and 0 bases for J; bases not matched to a gene: 4. The length of the CDR3 is 15 residues. CDR1 is SGHVS, CDR2 FNYEAQ, per germline. CDR3 residues: CASSVDRASYNEQFF. The CDR3 nucleotides read TGTGCCAGCAGCGTCGACAGGGCCTCCTACAATGAGCAGTTCTTC.

This clone has only one observation. The genes are TRBV4-1 and TRBJ2-5, with 8 bases identical to TRBD1. TRBJ2-7 matches the DNA end more closely, so the J call is doubtful. This CDR3 is built from 17 residues. Per germline, CDR1 MGHRA and CDR2 YSYEKL. The CDR3 protein is CASSLIYRDRWTYEQYF. In nucleotides, the CDR3 is TGCGCCAGCAGCCTAATCTACCGGGACAGGTGGACCTACGAGCAGTACTTC.

This clone was counted between two and nine times. The chain has TRBV4-1 and TRBJ1-5; D ambiguous. This CDR3 is built from 16 residues. Per germline, CDR1 MGHRA and CDR2 YSYEKL. Between the trimmed V and J ends, which lost 3 bases and 2 bases, there was a span of 14 bases. The CDR3 here is CASSHSGGIGNQPQHF. The DNA of the CDR3 is TGCGCCAGCAGCCACTCGGGAGGGATTGGCAATCAGCCCCAGCATTTT.

The V and J genes are TRBV5-1 and TRBJ2-5; a possible D gene is TRBD1 (5 bases). With 1 base removed from V and 4 bases from J, the gap between germline ends came to 11 bases. This CDR3 has 14 amino acids. Germline V gene lookup returns CDR1 SGHRS and CDR2 YFSETQ. CDR3 protein: CASSLQGRGETQYF. The CDR3 nucleotides read TGCGCCAGCAGCTTGCAAGGAAGGGGAGAGACCCAGTACTTC.

This chain joins TRBV7-9 and TRBJ1-4; 7 bases line up with TRBD1. The V and J ends lost 3 bases and 8 bases, in that order; junction bases with no gene match: 6. This CDR3 has 14 amino acids. Germline CDR1 is SEHNR and CDR2 is FQNEAQ (reference sequence). CDR3 bases: TGTGCCAGCAGCTTCTCCAGGGGGTACGAAAAACTGTTTTTT. Protein product: CASSFSRGYEKLFF.

This clone has only a few counts. V usage is TRBV5-4 and J usage is TRBJ1-6, with no clear D. The V gene's germline CDR1 is SGHNT and CDR2 YYREEE (reference sequence). Trimming stripped 4 bases from V and 0 bases from J, with 11 bases between. The CDR3 has 16 residues. The CDR3 bases are TGTGCCAGCAGCCCGGGTCAGATCTCCTATAATTCACCCCTCCACTTT. Its translation: CASSPGQISYNSPLHF.

The chain is built from TRBV19 and TRBJ2-3; possibly TRBD2 for D (6 bases). Germline V gene sequence: CDR1 LNHDA, CDR2 SQIVND (reference sequence). This CDR3 comprises 17 residues. The ends were cut back, 1 base at V and 0 bases at J, with 14 bases in the middle. CDR3 region: CASSIGRLERSTDTQYF. CDR3 in DNA: TGTGCCAGTAGTATAGGGAGACTAGAAAGAAGCACAGATACGCAGTATTTT.

The sample holds one count of this clone. The chain couples TRBV28 to TRBJ2-7; 8 positions agree with TRBD1. This CDR3 is built from 11 residues. Germline loops: CDR1 MDHEN, CDR2 SYDVKM. V lost 2 bases and J lost 12; bases outside the gene matches: 3. The CDR3 DNA sequence: TGTGCCAGCAGTTTAGGACAGGGAACGTACTTC. Protein product: CASSLGQGTYF.

This clone was picked up one time. Other nucleotide sequences from this sample produce the same CDR3. This rearrangement joins TRBV19 to TRBJ1-1; D is unresolved. The CDR3 runs to 13 residues. From germline, CDR1 is LNHDA and CDR2 SQIVND (reference sequence). V was pared by 3 bases and J by 0 bases, with 5 bases between. The CDR3 is CASSIQVNTEAFF. The CDR3 DNA sequence: TGTGCCAGTAGTATTCAGGTGAACACTGAAGCTTTCTTT. Using reference TRBV19 and TRBJ1-1 for the parts outside the CDR3, the full variable domain is DGGITQSPKYLFRKEGQNVTLSCEQNLNHDAMYWYRQDPGQGLRLIYYSQIVNDFQKGDIAEGYSVSREKKESFPLTVTSAQKNPTAFYLCASSIQVNTEAFFGQGTRLTVV.

This clone is a singleton in its sample. The chain is built from TRBV7-2 and TRBJ2-1; D possibly corresponds to TRBD2 (7 bases). Germline V gives CDR1 SGHTA, CDR2 FQGNSA. The CDR3 runs to 16 residues. With 1 base removed from V and 7 bases from J, the gap between germline ends came to 17 bases. The CDR3 DNA is TGTGCCAGCAGCTTAGTTGGGGGGGGGCGAGGAAATGAGCAGTTCTTC. Amino acids: CASSLVGGGRGNEQFF. The whole variable domain, remainder taken from reference TRBV7-2 and TRBJ2-1, is GAGVSQSPSNKVTEKGKDVELRCDPISGHTALYWYRQSLGQGLEFLIYFQGNSAPDKSGLPSDRFSAERTGGSVSTLTIQRTQQEDSAVYLCASSLVGGGRGNEQFFGPGTRLTVL.

This chain joins TRBV9 and TRBJ2-3; 9 bases align to TRBD2. The CDR3 covers 17 residues. Germline V CDR1 and CDR2: SGDLS, YYNGEE. V lost 1 base and J lost 4; bases outside the gene matches: 10. CDR3 sequence reads: CASSVPLAGGDADTQYF. The CDR3 region has the DNA TGTGCCAGCAGCGTACCCTTGGCGGGGGGGGACGCAGATACGCAGTATTTT.

This clone has more than one count but fewer than ten. The chain employs TRBV4-2 and TRBJ2-3, with 8 positions matching TRBD1. The CDR3 extends over 14 amino acids. With V trimmed by 5 bases and J by 6 bases, 7 bases remained unmatched. Germline loops: CDR1 LGHNA, CDR2 YNFKEQ. The CDR3 DNA follows: TGTGCCAGCAGCTTGCAGGGGGCGACGGATACGCAGTATTTT. It is translated as CASSLQGATDTQYF.

The rearrangement joins TRBV30 to TRBJ2-7, with 9 bases matching TRBD1. This CDR3 is built from 14 residues. V lost 3 bases to trimming and J lost 0 bases; unmatched junction nucleotides: 3. Germline V gene lookup returns CDR1 GTSNPN and CDR2 SVGIG (reference sequence). CDR3 sequence (DNA): TGTGCCTGGAGAGTACAGGGGGCCTCCTACGAGCAGTACTTC. Translating gives CAWRVQGASYEQYF.

The chain links TRBV19 to TRBJ1-4; the D gene is possibly TRBD1 (5 bases). There are 14 residues in the CDR3. V lost 5 bases to trimming and J lost 3 bases, with 10 bases between them. CDR1 and CDR2 from the germline V gene are LNHDA and SQIVND (reference sequence). The CDR3 region has the DNA TGTGCCAGTAGTCCACAGGTGGCTAATGAAAAACTGTTTTTT. It yields the protein CASSPQVANEKLFF. Variable domain in full (rest from reference TRBV19 and TRBJ1-4): DGGITQSPKYLFRKEGQNVTLSCEQNLNHDAMYWYRQDPGQGLRLIYYSQIVNDFQKGDIAEGYSVSREKKESFPLTVTSAQKNPTAFYLCASSPQVANEKLFFGSGTQLSVL.

V and J are TRBV7-9 and TRBJ2-1; 11 bases map to TRBD2. This CDR3 region has 19 residues. Germline CDR1 reads SEHNR; CDR2 reads FQNEAQ (reference sequence). Trimming removed 1 base from V and 8 bases from J; junction bases left unmatched: 16. The CDR3 DNA sequence: TGTGCCAGCAGCTTAGGTGATTGGCTAGCGGGGGGCCTCGGCGATGAGCAGTTCTTC. This codes for CASSLGDWLAGGLGDEQFF.